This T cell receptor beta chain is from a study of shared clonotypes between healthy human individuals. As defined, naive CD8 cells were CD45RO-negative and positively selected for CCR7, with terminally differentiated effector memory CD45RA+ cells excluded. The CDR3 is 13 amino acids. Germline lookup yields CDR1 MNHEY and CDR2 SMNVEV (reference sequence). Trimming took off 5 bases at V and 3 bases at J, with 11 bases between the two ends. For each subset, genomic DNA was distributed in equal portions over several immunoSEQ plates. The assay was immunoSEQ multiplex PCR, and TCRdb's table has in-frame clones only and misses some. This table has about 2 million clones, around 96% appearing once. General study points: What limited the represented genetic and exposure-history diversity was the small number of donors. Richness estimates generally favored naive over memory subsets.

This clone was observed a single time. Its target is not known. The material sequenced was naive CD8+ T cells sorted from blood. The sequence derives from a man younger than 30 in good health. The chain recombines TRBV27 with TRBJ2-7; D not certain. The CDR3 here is CASSALSDYEQYF. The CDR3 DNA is TGTGCCAGCAGTGCCCTCTCTGACTACGAGCAGTACTTC.